This T cell receptor (beta chain) came from a study of CD8+ T cells in alopecia areata. As the sequencing template, cDNA was produced by extracting RNA and reverse transcribing it. Clones were sequenced by immunoSEQ multiplex PCR, and TCRdb holds only the in-frame ones, with some missing. The sample yields roughly 230,000 clones, over 40% seen once. In the case of this clone: Its target is not known.

Study results and caveats: Sequencing of scalp tissue also captures the resident alphabeta T cells of normal skin.

Documented treatment: oral pan-JAK inhibitor, 5-10 mg twice daily. Losses at the gene ends were 7 bases for V and 1 base for J; bases not matched to a gene: 5. The CDR3 runs to 13 residues. Germline-derived CDR1 and CDR2 are SQVTM and ANQGSEA. V usage is TRBV29-1 and J usage is TRBJ2-5, with TRBD1 identical over 8 bases. The sample was CD4+ T cells sorted from blood, taken between weeks 36 and 40, from a patient treated with tofacitinib. The sequence derives from a human donor with alopecia areata. As DNA, the CDR3 is TGCAGCGCCTCGGGGACAGGCCAAGAGACCCAGTACTTC. This translates into CSASGTGQETQYF.